The 32 T cell receptor beta chains below all came from one sample that was sequenced in a study of cytomegalovirus exposure and HLA in healthy donors. The PCR ran on 60 Vbeta and 13 Jbeta primers. Data came from immunoSEQ multiplex PCR; TCRdb stores just in-frame clones and leaves some out. The repertoire table contains tens of thousands of clones. Sequences were obtained from PBMCs. These receptors were collected from a man aged 40-55 years in good health and CMV-seronegative.

The chain recombines TRBV2 with TRBJ1-1; the match to TRBD1 covers 7 bases. This CDR3 region has 13 residues. Germline V gene data show CDR1 as SNHLY and CDR2 as FYNNEI. V shed 10 bases, J shed 1 base, and the junction held 6 bases outside the gene matches. CDR3 residues: CATGTARNTEAFF. The DNA for the CDR3 is TGTGCCACCGGGACAGCGAGGAACACTGAAGCTTTCTTT.

The J gene is TRBJ2-1, the V gene TRBV4-2; D unresolved. The CDR3 totals 13 residues. Trimming stripped 1 base from V and 5 bases from J, with 6 bases between. From germline, CDR1 is LGHNA and CDR2 YNFKEQ. In DNA form, the CDR3 reads TGTGCCAGCAGCCAAGGGCGGAACAATGAGCAGTTCTTC. Its translation: CASSQGRNNEQFF.

The gene calls are TRBV20-1 and TRBJ2-7; D might be TRBD1 (5 bases). The CDR3 covers 11 residues. Germline V gene sequence: CDR1 DFQATT, CDR2 SNEGSKA (reference sequence). V was shortened by 5 bases and J by 2 bases, with 7 bases between the two germline ends. The CDR3 spells CSAGATYEQYF. The CDR3 DNA reads TGCAGTGCTGGGGCCACCTACGAGCAGTACTTC.

The chain joins TRBV6-5 to TRBJ1-2; D ambiguous. CDR1 and CDR2 from the germline V gene are MNHEY and SVGAGI. The CDR3 runs 15 residues. The V end lost 0 bases, the J end lost 5 bases, and 13 bases lay between the germline ends. The CDR3 DNA sequence: TGTGCCAGCAGTTACTCGTCCGTCCCGGGGTATGGCTACACCTTC. This encodes CASSYSSVPGYGYTF.

The CDR3 coding sequence is TGTGCCAGCAGTTCTTACGGCAGGGGACCTGCAGATACGCAGTATTTT. Protein: CASSSYGRGPADTQYF. The chain carries TRBV2 and TRBJ2-3; D is perhaps TRBD1 (6 bases). Looked up from germline, CDR1 is SNHLY and CDR2 is FYNNEI. This CDR3 contains 16 residues. The V and J ends lost 5 bases and 4 bases respectively, with 19 bases between them.

The gene calls are TRBV5-1 and TRBJ2-1, with 7 bases that match TRBD2. V lost 5 bases, J lost 6 bases, and 8 bases stayed unmatched. This CDR3 is built from 14 residues. Per the germline V gene, CDR1 is SGHRS and CDR2 is YFSETQ. Here the CDR3 reads CASSGGGGSNEQFF. The CDR3 DNA sequence: TGCGCCAGCAGTGGTGGGGGAGGGTCCAATGAGCAGTTCTTC.

The chain uses TRBV9 and TRBJ2-5; weak D call: TRBD1 (5 bases). The V end was cut by 4 bases, the J end by 1 base, with 17 bases between. The germline V gene encodes CDR1 SGDLS and CDR2 YYNGEE. The length of the CDR3 is 16 residues. The CDR3 DNA reads as TGTGCCAGCAGCCTACAGGCGAGAACCGCCCAAGAGACCCAGTACTTC. Protein product: CASSLQARTAQETQYF. Based on the CDR3 plus reference TRBV9 and TRBJ2-5, the full variable domain is DSGVTQTPKHLITATGQRVTLRCSPRSGDLSVYWYQQSLDQGLQFLIQYYNGEERAKGNILERFSAQQFPDLHSELNLSSLELGDSALYFCASSLQARTAQETQYFGPGTRLLVL.

The gene calls are TRBV7-9 and TRBJ2-1; TRBD2 is a possible D gene (6 bases). Germline CDR1 is SEHNR and CDR2 is FQNEAQ (reference sequence). The CDR3 runs 15 residues. Trimming pared 5 bases from V and 0 bases from J, leaving 11 bases between. The CDR3 DNA is TGTGCCAGCAGCGGTCGGGGGAGCTCCTACAATGAGCAGTTCTTC. Its protein product is CASSGRGSSYNEQFF.

V and J are TRBV7-3 and TRBJ2-7; TRBD1 might be the D (6 bases). The germline V gene has CDR1 SGHTA and CDR2 FQGTGA. With 5 bases removed from V and 0 bases from J, the gap between germline ends came to 11 bases. This CDR3 comprises 14 residues. The DNA of the CDR3 is TGTGCCAGCAGCCCTGACAGGAACTCCTACGAGCAGTACTTC. Encoded protein: CASSPDRNSYEQYF.

The chain joins TRBV29-1 to TRBJ1-2; a possible D gene is TRBD1 (6 bases). CDR3 length equals 14 residues. Trimming took off 5 bases at V and 5 bases at J, with 18 bases between the two ends. Germline-derived CDR1 and CDR2 are SQVTM and ANQGSEA. CDR3 coding DNA: TGCAGCGTTCAGGTCGCGCAGGGGAGTTATGGCTACACCTTC. It encodes CSVQVAQGSYGYTF.

This sequence joins TRBV6-5 and TRBJ1-5; TRBD1 matches at 7 bases. Germline loops: CDR1 MNHEY, CDR2 SVGAGI. The CDR3 is made up of 14 amino acids. With V trimmed by 6 bases and J by 3 bases, 5 bases remained unmatched. The CDR3 loop reads CASSMTGPNQPQHF. The CDR3 bases are TGTGCCAGCAGCATGACAGGGCCCAATCAGCCCCAGCATTTT.

The chain links TRBV5-1 to TRBJ1-5; possible D gene TRBD1, 6 bases. Trimming took 1 base from V and 4 from J, leaving 12 bases between them. In germline, CDR1 is SGHRS, CDR2 YFSETQ. This CDR3 region has 15 residues. DNA of the CDR3: TGCGCCAGCAGCTTGACAGGGACTAGGAATCAGCCCCAGCATTTT. This gives the protein CASSLTGTRNQPQHF.

This chain links TRBV7-9 with TRBJ1-4, with TRBD1 matching over 7 bases. The V gene end was trimmed by 5 bases and the J gene end by 8 bases; junction bases not matched to a gene: 5. This CDR3 is built from 13 residues. Per germline, CDR1 SEHNR and CDR2 FQNEAQ (reference sequence). The CDR3 DNA sequence: TGTGCCAGCAGCACACACAGGGGCGAAAAACTGTTTTTT. Translated: CASSTHRGEKLFF. The whole variable domain, remainder taken from reference TRBV7-9 and TRBJ1-4, is DTGVSQNPRHKITKRGQNVTFRCDPISEHNRLYWYRQTLGQGPEFLTYFQNEAQLEKSRLLSDRFSAERPKGSFSTLEIQRTEQGDSAMYLCASSTHRGEKLFFGSGTQLSVL.

V gene TRBV5-1 combines with J gene TRBJ2-5; maybe TRBD2 (5 bases). Germline V gene lookup returns CDR1 SGHRS and CDR2 YFSETQ. CDR3 length: 14 residues. V shed 4 bases and J shed 2 bases, with 12 bases lying between them. DNA for the CDR3: TGCGCCAGCAGCCGTCTACTAGAGCAAGAGACCCAGTACTTC. This encodes CASSRLLEQETQYF.

The CDR3 here is CAISVITSGSANEQFF. CDR3 DNA: TGTGCCATCAGCGTTATCACTAGCGGGAGCGCCAATGAGCAGTTCTTC. The chain is built from TRBV10-3 and TRBJ2-1, with 11 nucleotides matching TRBD2. J gave up 6 bases and V 6 bases, and 10 bases lay outside the gene matches. The CDR3 contains 16 residues. The germline gives CDR1 ENHRY, CDR2 SYGVKD.

The chain couples TRBV10-2 to TRBJ2-2, with D possibly being TRBD2 (6 bases). The CDR3 covers 15 residues. Trimming cost V 3 bases and J 4 bases, with 12 bases left between them. Germline CDR1 WSHSY, CDR2 SAAADI. CDR3 in DNA: TGCGCCAGCAGTGACGGCCGGAGGGGCACCGGGGAGCTGTTTTTT. This translates into CASSDGRRGTGELFF.

V and J are TRBV4-1 and TRBJ2-3; perhaps TRBD2 as D (6 bases). With 1 base removed from V and 0 bases from J, the gap between germline ends came to 14 bases. Germline V gene sequence: CDR1 MGHRA, CDR2 YSYEKL. The CDR3 totals 17 residues. CDR3 residues: CASSQGWTKSSTDTQYF. CDR3 in DNA: TGCGCCAGCAGCCAAGGCTGGACTAAATCTAGCACAGATACGCAGTATTTT.

The V and J genes are TRBV5-1 and TRBJ2-3, with 9 bases matching TRBD1. Germline-derived CDR1 and CDR2 are SGHRS and YFSETQ. The CDR3 contains 15 residues. Trimming at V came to 4 bases and at J to 2 bases, leaving 5 bases not matched to a gene. CDR3 amino acids: CASSILQGATDTQYF. For the CDR3, the DNA is TGCGCCAGCAGCATACTACAGGGGGCCACAGATACGCAGTATTTT.

This chain connects TRBV5-6 to TRBJ2-7; tentatively, D is TRBD2 (5 bases). The ends were cut back, 4 bases at V and 3 bases at J, with 11 bases in the middle. Germline V gives CDR1 SGHDT, CDR2 YYEEEE. The CDR3 spans 13 residues. DNA of the CDR3: TGTGCCAGCAGCCTCCGAGGGAACTACGAGCAGTACTTC. This sequence encodes CASSLRGNYEQYF.

The chain recombines TRBV6-6 with TRBJ1-3, with 11 bases matching TRBD1. This CDR3 spans 16 amino acids. Looked up from germline, CDR1 is MNHNY and CDR2 is SVGAGI (reference sequence). Trimming removed 2 bases from V and 2 bases from J; junction bases left unmatched: 2. The CDR3 DNA is TGTGCCAGCAGTTACCCGGGACAGGGGGCTGGAAACACCATATATTTT. Protein product: CASSYPGQGAGNTIYF.

The genes are TRBV5-1 and TRBJ2-2; TRBD2 might be the D (6 bases). The CDR3 spans 16 residues. In germline, CDR1 is SGHRS, CDR2 YFSETQ. Trimming cost V 0 bases and J 0 bases, with 9 bases left between them. The CDR3 spells CASSLAGVSNTGELFF. Here the CDR3 DNA reads TGCGCCAGCAGCTTGGCGGGGGTGTCGAACACCGGGGAGCTGTTTTTT. Full variable domain (missing parts from reference TRBV5-1 and TRBJ2-2): KAGVTQTPRYLIKTRGQQVTLSCSPISGHRSVSWYQQTPGQGLQFLFEYFSETQRNKGNFPGRFSGRQFSNSRSEMNVSTLELGDSALYLCASSLAGVSNTGELFFGEGSRLTVL.

The chain joins TRBV4-3 to TRBJ2-2, with TRBD1 matching over 11 bases. This CDR3 spans 17 amino acids. The germline gives CDR1 LGHNA, CDR2 YSLEER. After removal of 1 base from V and 6 bases from J, the junction contained 7 bases not matched to a gene. The CDR3 sequence: CASSQGLRTGGAGELFF. CDR3 nucleotides: TGCGCCAGCAGCCAAGGACTGAGGACAGGGGGCGCCGGGGAGCTGTTTTTT.

This sequence joins TRBV29-1 and TRBJ2-7, with 10 positions matching TRBD1. The CDR3 runs 13 residues. Unmatched junction bases numbered 6, after V lost 4 bases and J lost 6 bases. Germline CDR1 and CDR2: SQVTM and ANQGSEA. The CDR3 region has the DNA TGCAGCGTTGTCCGGGACAGGGGACTCGAGCAGTACTTC. Its translation: CSVVRDRGLEQYF.

This chain connects TRBV29-1 to TRBJ1-1; D might be TRBD1 (5 bases). Germline CDR1 and CDR2: SQVTM and ANQGSEA. CDR3 length equals 12 residues. Trimming cost V 5 bases and J 13 bases, with 20 bases left between them. CDR3 sequence reads: CSVSGEGLGDFF. The CDR3 DNA reads TGCAGCGTTAGTGGGGAGGGACTAGGAGATTTCTTT.

V usage is TRBV4-1 and J usage is TRBJ2-2; a possible D gene is TRBD1 (6 bases). This CDR3 comprises 17 residues. Germline V gene lookup returns CDR1 MGHRA and CDR2 YSYEKL. The germline V and J ends were trimmed by 1 base and 7 bases, with 19 bases remaining between them. In DNA, the CDR3 is TGCGCCAGCAGCCAAGGGGTATTCCGACAGGCGGGCGGGGAGCTGTTTTTT. This sequence encodes CASSQGVFRQAGGELFF.

The chain couples TRBV27 to TRBJ2-7; D might be TRBD2 (6 bases). Germline loops: CDR1 MNHEY, CDR2 SMNVEV (reference sequence). The length of the CDR3 is 16 residues. Between the trimmed V and J ends, which lost 0 bases and 4 bases, there was a span of 16 bases. CDR3 loop: CASSLSVTRAIYEQYF. CDR3 coding DNA: TGTGCCAGCAGTTTATCGGTGACTAGGGCCATTTACGAGCAGTACTTC.

CDR3: CASSLAGTLSYEQYF. The CDR3 DNA reads as TGTGCCAGCAGCTTGGCGGGGACTCTCTCCTACGAGCAGTACTTC. The rearrangement joins TRBV5-6 to TRBJ2-7; TRBD2 is a possible D gene (6 bases). CDR1 is SGHDT and CDR2 is YYEEEE in the germline V gene. V lost 0 bases to trimming and J lost 0 bases, with 10 bases between them. The length of the CDR3 is 15 residues.

The chain carries TRBV19 and TRBJ1-2, with a possible D match to TRBD1 (6 bases). The CDR3 runs 15 residues. Trimming shortened V by 1 base and J by 2 bases, and 11 bases separated the two germline ends. Per the germline V gene, CDR1 is LNHDA and CDR2 is SQIVND (reference sequence). The CDR3 DNA follows: TGTGCCAGTAGTATAGTAGGACAGTTAAACTATGGCTACACCTTC. Amino acid sequence: CASSIVGQLNYGYTF.

This clone is identified as large (0.1 to 1%) from frequency. V gene TRBV4-3 combines with J gene TRBJ1-4, with 10 bases identical to TRBD1. CDR3 length: 16 residues. V shed 0 bases and J 7 bases; nucleotides not matched to a gene: 5. Germline V CDR1 and CDR2: LGHNA, YSLEER. CDR3 amino acids: CASSQDVGTGVEKLFF. The CDR3 DNA follows: TGCGCCAGCAGCCAAGATGTCGGGACAGGGGTTGAAAAACTGTTTTTT.

This chain joins TRBV28 and TRBJ2-7; D unresolved. Looked up from germline, CDR1 is MDHEN and CDR2 is SYDVKM. This CDR3 contains 11 residues. Trimming took off 7 bases at V and 6 bases at J, with 10 bases between the two ends. For the CDR3, the DNA is TGTGCCAGCAACAACATCGCCGAGCAGTACTTC. Protein product: CASNNIAEQYF.

The V call is TRBV11-2, the J call TRBJ2-6, with 7 bases identical to TRBD1. The CDR3 is 19 amino acids. The junction had 18 bases not matched to a gene; V was cut back by 5 bases and J by 5 bases. Germline V CDR1 and CDR2: SGHAT, FQNNGV. The CDR3 region has the DNA TGTGCCAGCAGCGCCCCCGGGACAGCGAGGTCGAAGAGGGCCAACGTCCTGACTTTC. This encodes CASSAPGTARSKRANVLTF. The variable domain in full, with the rest retrieved from reference TRBV11-2 and TRBJ2-6, is EAGVAQSPRYKIIEKRQSVAFWCNPISGHATLYWYQQILGQGPKLLIQFQNNGVVDDSQLPKDRFSAERLKGVDSTLKIQPAKLEDSAVYLCASSAPGTARSKRANVLTFGAGSRLTVL.

The J gene is TRBJ2-7, the V gene TRBV30, with TRBD2 identical over 7 bases. V lost 8 bases, J lost 6 bases, and 10 bases stayed unmatched. The CDR3 runs to 12 residues. Per the germline V gene, CDR1 is GTSNPN and CDR2 is SVGIG (reference sequence). CDR3 sequence: CAGDYGAGEQYF. The CDR3 bases are TGTGCCGGGGACTATGGTGCTGGCGAGCAGTACTTC.